This T cell receptor (beta chain) was identified during a study of STAT5B mutations in CD4+ large granular lymphocyte leukemia. The CDR3 contains 14 residues. V trimming: 7 bases; J trimming: 5 bases; junction bases outside the gene matches: 10. Looked up from germline, CDR1 is MNHNS and CDR2 is SASEGT. Notes on this clone: Its cognate antigen is unknown.

Study findings and constraints: Main leukemic clonotypes were patient-specific, but 25% appeared at low frequency elsewhere.

Profiling relied on immunoSEQ multiplex PCR, and the TCRdb table lists in-frame clones only, not all of them. The data hold more than 30,000 clones, with 88% observed a single time. The sequenced sample was CD4+ T cells from blood buffy coats. The receptor comes from a human donor in good health. The rearrangement links TRBV6-1 to TRBJ2-5, with 7 bases matching TRBD2. The DNA for the CDR3 is TGTGCCAGCATACCCGGCCTAGCGGAGGAGACCCAGTACTTC. It translates to CASIPGLAEETQYF.